A single sample gave rise to the 12 T cell receptor beta chains below, sequenced in a study of T cells in Graves' hyperthyroidism and ophthalmopathy. Amplified TCR beta CDR3 regions derived from RNA transcripts. When the TCR CDR3 underwent first-round RT-PCR, the HTBI primer set was used. TCRdb analysed the multiplex PCR reads with MiXCR anew, one entry per CDR3 protein. Of 500,000 to 600,000 distinct CDR3 sequences listed, approximately 15% are singletons. The sequencing input was blood. These TCRs come from a woman aged 18-29 years with Graves' hyperthyroidism.

In this sample, this clonotype turned up many times. CDR3 nucleotide sequence: TGTGCCAGCAGTCTCGTCGGGGACAGCTCCTACGAGCAGTACTTC. Its protein product is CASSLVGDSSYEQYF. The chain couples TRBV27 to TRBJ2-7, with TRBD1 matching over 7 bases. Germline CDR1 MNHEY, CDR2 SMNVEV (reference sequence). This CDR3 contains 15 residues. With V trimmed by 5 bases and J by 0 bases, 7 bases remained unmatched.

The sample holds many counts of this clonotype. The chain has TRBV28 and TRBJ2-3; 9 bases line up with TRBD2. This CDR3 spans 16 amino acids. V shed 3 bases, J shed 4 bases, and the junction held 8 bases outside the gene matches. Germline V gives CDR1 MDHEN, CDR2 SYDVKM. The chain's CDR3 is CASSFSAGGAADTQYF. The CDR3 DNA reads as TGTGCCAGCAGTTTCAGTGCGGGAGGGGCGGCAGATACGCAGTATTTT.

Points on this clonotype: A much larger clone is a single base away; this may be a read error. The final CDR3 position lacks the conserved phenylalanine or tryptophan, pointing to a likely read error. The J gene is TRBJ2-1, the V gene TRBV12-3 or TRBV12-4, with D perhaps being TRBD1 or TRBD2 (5 bases each). CDR3 size: 15 residues. Trimming took off 5 bases at V and 4 bases at J, with 15 bases between the two ends. The CDR3 nucleotides read TGTGCCAGCAGTCCCGGGACCCATGGGTACAATGAGCAGTTCTCC. It is translated as CASSPGTHGYNEQFS.

The genes are TRBV7-2 and TRBJ1-2; 8 bases line up with TRBD1. Looked up from germline, CDR1 is SGHTA and CDR2 is FQGNSA. The CDR3 runs to 14 residues. V was pared by 5 bases and J by 7 bases, with 9 bases of the junction left unmatched. CDR3 in DNA: TGTGCCAGCAGCACCCAGACAGGGGCGCGTGGCTACACCTTC. Amino acid sequence: CASSTQTGARGYTF.

This rearrangement joins TRBV19 to TRBJ2-2; 10 bases are shared with TRBD2. J lost 2 bases, V lost 8 bases, and 8 bases had no gene match. The V gene's germline CDR1 is LNHDA and CDR2 SQIVND (reference sequence). This CDR3 is built from 16 residues. Here the CDR3 DNA reads TGTGCCAGTGGCGTAGCGGGAGGCTTTAACACCGGGGAGCTGTTTTTT. It specifies CASGVAGGFNTGELFF.

The sample holds a few counts of this clonotype. This chain joins TRBV6-5 and TRBJ1-5, with 12 bases fitting TRBD1. Germline CDR1 is MNHEY and CDR2 is SVGAGI. V trimming: 2 bases; J trimming: 2 bases; junction bases outside the gene matches: 10. The CDR3 is 19 residues long. CDR3 in DNA: TGTGCCAGCAGTTACCGTTCCGGGACAGGGGGCGTCGGCAATCAGCCCCAGCATTTT. Protein: CASSYRSGTGGVGNQPQHF.

This clonotype was counted many times. This rearrangement joins TRBV7-2 to TRBJ2-3; TRBD1 is a possible D gene (6 bases). The V end lost 3 bases, the J end lost 0 bases, and 25 bases lay between the germline ends. The V gene's germline CDR1 is SGHTA and CDR2 FQGNSA. The CDR3 loop spans 20 amino acids. The CDR3 reads CASSFRRRAGGAPSTDTQYF. CDR3 in DNA: TGTGCCAGCAGCTTCCGACGAAGGGCTGGGGGCGCTCCTAGCACAGATACGCAGTATTTT.

The sample holds many counts of this clonotype. As DNA, the CDR3 is TGTGCCAGCAGCGCCGGACCCGGCGAGCAGTACTTC. This encodes CASSAGPGEQYF. The chain carries TRBV5-8 and TRBJ2-7; D remains ambiguous. The V gene lost 4 bases and the J gene lost 6 bases, with 11 bases spanning the gap. This CDR3 is 12 amino acids long. CDR1 SGHTS and CDR2 YDEGEE come from the germline V gene.

With respect to this clonotype: Given the absence of the conserved phenylalanine or tryptophan at the CDR3 end, a read error is likely. Here the CDR3 reads CASSAATGSTFGNTIYL. Written as DNA, the CDR3 is TGTGCCAGCAGTGCCGCGACAGGGTCCACCTTCGGAAACACCATATATCTT. The V call is TRBV6-1, the J call TRBJ1-3; TRBD1 matches at 7 bases. The CDR3 contains 17 residues. The V gene end was trimmed by 4 bases and the J gene end by 4 bases; junction bases not matched to a gene: 13. The V gene's germline CDR1 is MNHNS and CDR2 SASEGT.

J is TRBJ2-3 and V is TRBV28, with D perhaps matching TRBD1 (5 bases). The CDR3 is 16 residues long. Germline CDR1 MDHEN, CDR2 SYDVKM. The V end lost 1 base, the J end lost 2 bases, and 13 bases lay between the germline ends. The CDR3 loop is CASSLFRAPLTDTQYF. The DNA of the CDR3 is TGTGCCAGCAGTTTATTCAGGGCGCCCCTCACAGATACGCAGTATTTT.

This clonotype was counted only a few times. This chain links TRBV20-1 with TRBJ1-5; D may be TRBD1 (6 bases). The CDR3 spans 13 residues. Trimming shortened V by 3 bases and J by 6 bases, and 12 bases separated the two germline ends. Germline V CDR1 and CDR2: DFQATT, SNEGSKA (reference sequence). CDR3 in DNA: TGCAGTGCTAGGAGGGACAAGACTCAGCCCCAGCATTTT. As protein: CSARRDKTQPQHF.

The CDR3 sequence: CASSFLRRKLSGNTIYF. CDR3 nucleotide sequence: TGTGCCAGCAGTTTCCTCCGCCGGAAACTCTCTGGAAACACCATATATTTT. V usage is TRBV12-3 or TRBV12-4 and J usage is TRBJ1-3; D is unclear. Deletions cut 3 bases from V and 0 bases from J, with 15 bases between. The CDR3 has 17 amino acids.